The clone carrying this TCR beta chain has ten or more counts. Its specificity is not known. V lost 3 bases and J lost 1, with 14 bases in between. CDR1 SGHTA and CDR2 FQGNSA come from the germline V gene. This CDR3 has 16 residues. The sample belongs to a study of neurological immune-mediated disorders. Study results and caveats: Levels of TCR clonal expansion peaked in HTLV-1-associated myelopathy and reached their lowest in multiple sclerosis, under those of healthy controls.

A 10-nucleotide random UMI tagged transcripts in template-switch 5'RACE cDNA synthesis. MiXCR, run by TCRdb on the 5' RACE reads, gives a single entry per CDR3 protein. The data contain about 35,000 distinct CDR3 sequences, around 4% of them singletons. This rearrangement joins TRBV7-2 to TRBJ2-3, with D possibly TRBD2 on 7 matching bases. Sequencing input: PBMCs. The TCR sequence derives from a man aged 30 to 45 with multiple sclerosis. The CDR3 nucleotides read TGTGCCAGCAGCTTCGGCGGCGGGGGCCGCACAGATACGCAGTATTTT. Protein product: CASSFGGGGRTDTQYF.